One sample yielded the 2 T cell receptor beta chains listed below, sequenced in a study of OX40 agonist ivuxolimab in advanced cancers. The protocol was immunoSEQ multiplex PCR, while the TCRdb copy is restricted to in-frame clones and leaves out a portion. The table lists about 100,000 clones, 90% of them singletons. The material sequenced was CD4+ or CD8+ T cells sorted from blood, taken in a trial of the OX40 agonist ivuxolimab. The receptor source for this set is an adult with an advanced solid tumor such as melanoma, head and neck, liver or kidney cancer.

The chain carries TRBV6-1 and TRBJ2-7, with D unclear. CDR1 and CDR2 (germline): MNHNS, SASEGT. The ends were cut back, 0 bases at V and 2 bases at J, with 11 bases in the middle. The CDR3 length is 15 residues. CDR3 nucleotide sequence: TGTGCCAGCAGTGAAGCGCACGCTGCCCCCTACGAGCAGTACTTC. Amino acid sequence: CASSEAHAAPYEQYF.

This chain uses TRBV5-1 with TRBJ2-5; perhaps TRBD1 as D (5 bases). CDR1 is SGHRS, CDR2 YFSETQ, per germline. The CDR3 has 13 residues. Trimming removed 5 bases from V and 2 bases from J, with 10 bases in between. The CDR3 spells CASRPTVQETQYF. CDR3 in DNA: TGCGCCAGCAGACCGACAGTTCAAGAGACCCAGTACTTC.